This TCR beta chain was captured by sequencing in a study of blood T cell repertoires in COVID-19. Participants spanned ages about 18 to 90 years and resided in around 25 US areas. Cohort assignment relied on participant-reported clinical history. Sequenced by immunoSEQ multiplex PCR; TCRdb stores in-frame clones only, minus some. The sample yields under 350,000 clones, 86% seen once. The germline CDR1 and CDR2 sequences are LGHDT and YNNKEL (reference sequence). The CDR3 sequence is 15 residues long. V lost 4 bases and J 2 bases, leaving 12 bases between the germline ends. In this sample, this clone turned up a few times.

The sample consisted of PBMCs or T cells enriched from blood (not recorded which). The J gene is TRBJ2-1, the V gene TRBV3-1 (or the pseudogene TRBV3-2); D not resolved. The TCR originated in a woman aged 40 to 50 with acute COVID-19. The CDR3 nucleotides read TGTGCCAGCAGCCCGAGTCGTCATGCCTACAATGAGCAGTTCTTC. Its protein product is CASSPSRHAYNEQFF.